What follows describes a single TCR beta chain. The antigen remains undetermined. Germline CDR1 SGHTA, CDR2 FQGNSA. CDR3 length: 16 amino acids. V dropped 0 bases and J dropped 8; count of bases not matched to a gene: 10. This specimen belongs to a study of a mutant IDH1 vaccine in newly diagnosed glioma. About the study: Treated patients showed a male proportion of around 62%, a female proportion of approximately 38%, and a mean age of 40.4 years. Earlier care involved radiotherapy, temozolomide, or both, and the majority received both. Overall study findings and caveats: Vaccine-induced immune responses were detected in around 93% of patients.

The time point denotes: baseline, week 1 (first vaccination visit). This sample's treatment: pre-vaccination baseline after standard-of-care therapy. The data were produced by immunoSEQ multiplex PCR, yet TCRdb's version contains in-frame clones alone and is incomplete. This table holds about 36,000 clones, around nine tenths found once. Sample: PBMCs, taken from a glioma patient treated with radiotherapy, temozolomide or both. This TCR was recovered from a man in his late teens or twenties with glioma. This chain links TRBV7-2 with TRBJ2-1; 7 bases are shared with TRBD1. The CDR3 sequence is CASSLAGGAWSDEQFF. CDR3 coding DNA: TGTGCCAGCAGCTTAGCAGGGGGCGCGTGGTCCGATGAGCAGTTCTTC.